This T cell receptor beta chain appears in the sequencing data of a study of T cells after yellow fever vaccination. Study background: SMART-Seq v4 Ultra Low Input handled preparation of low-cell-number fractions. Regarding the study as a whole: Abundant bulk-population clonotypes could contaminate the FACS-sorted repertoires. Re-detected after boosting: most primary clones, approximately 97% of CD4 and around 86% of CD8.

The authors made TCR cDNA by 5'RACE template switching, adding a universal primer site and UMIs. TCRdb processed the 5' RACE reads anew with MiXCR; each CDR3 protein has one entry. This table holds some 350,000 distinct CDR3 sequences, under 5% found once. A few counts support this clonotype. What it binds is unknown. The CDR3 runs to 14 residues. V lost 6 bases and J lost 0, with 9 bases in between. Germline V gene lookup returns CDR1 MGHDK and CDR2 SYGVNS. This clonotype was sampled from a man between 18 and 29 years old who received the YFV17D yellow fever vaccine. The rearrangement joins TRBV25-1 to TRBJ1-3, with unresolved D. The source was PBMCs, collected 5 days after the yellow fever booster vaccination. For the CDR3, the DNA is TGTGCCAGCAGGGACCGCTTCTCTGGAAACACCATATATTTT. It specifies CASRDRFSGNTIYF. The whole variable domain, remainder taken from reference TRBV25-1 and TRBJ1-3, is EADIYQTPRYLVIGTGKKITLECSQTMGHDKMYWYQQDPGMELHLIHYSYGVNSTEKGDLSSESTVSRIRTEHFPLTLESARPSHTSQYLCASRDRFSGNTIYFGEGSWLTVV.